This passage covers 8 T cell receptor beta chains from one sample sequenced in a study of blood T cell repertoires in COVID-19. Libraries were prepared by immunoSEQ multiplex PCR; TCRdb keeps only in-frame clonotypes and omits some of them. The data contain some 150,000 clones, around 85% of them singletons. Sample: peripheral blood. These TCRs come from a woman aged 55 to 70 with COVID-19, enrolled during active disease.

The J gene is TRBJ2-1, the V gene TRBV18, with 10 nucleotides matching TRBD2. Germline loops: CDR1 KGHSH, CDR2 LQKENI. The CDR3 has 16 amino acids. The trim removed 4 bases at V and 7 bases at J, leaving 10 bases unmatched. For the CDR3, the DNA is TGTGCCAGCTCACAACCTAGCGGGAGCGAGGGAAATGAGCAGTTCTTC. Protein product: CASSQPSGSEGNEQFF.

The rearrangement links TRBV7-9 to TRBJ2-7; 7 nucleotides line up with TRBD2. Losses at the gene ends were 5 bases for V and 2 bases for J; bases not matched to a gene: 6. Germline V CDR1 and CDR2: SEHNR, FQNEAQ (reference sequence). There are 14 residues in the CDR3. CDR3 amino acids: CASSPSGYPYEQYF. The CDR3 DNA reads TGTGCCAGCAGCCCTAGCGGTTACCCCTACGAGCAGTACTTC.

The chain is built from TRBV7-9 and TRBJ2-3; 9 nucleotides line up with TRBD2. Unmatched junction bases numbered 11, after V lost 1 base and J lost 6 bases. This CDR3 comprises 17 residues. Germline assignment: CDR1 SEHNR and CDR2 FQNEAQ (reference sequence). The CDR3 sequence: CASSLVTSGIRWDTQYF. The CDR3, as DNA: TGTGCCAGCAGCTTAGTGACTAGCGGTATTCGGTGGGATACGCAGTATTTT.

This clone has only a few counts. The chain carries TRBV19 and TRBJ2-7; TRBD2 might be the D (6 bases). Trimming cost V 5 bases and J 1 base, with 18 bases left between them. Germline V lookup: CDR1 LNHDA, CDR2 SQIVND (reference sequence). The CDR3 totals 16 residues. The CDR3 DNA is TGTGCCAGTAGTTTAAATGTCGAGCGGGCATCCTACGAGCAGTACTTC. Residues: CASSLNVERASYEQYF.

CDR3 region: CASSIGGPSSYNEQFF. The CDR3, as DNA: TGTGCCAGTAGTATTGGCGGGCCAAGCTCCTACAATGAGCAGTTCTTC. The chain couples TRBV19 to TRBJ2-1, with a tentative D call TRBD2 (5 bases). The CDR3 is made up of 16 amino acids. Germline V lookup: CDR1 LNHDA, CDR2 SQIVND (reference sequence). Trimming pared 3 bases from V and 0 bases from J, leaving 12 bases between.

This clone was observed once. The CDR3 loop reads CASSAARGSGELFF. The CDR3 DNA follows: TGTGCCAGCAGTGCCGCCAGGGGGTCCGGGGAGCTGTTTTTT. The chain combines TRBV25-1 with TRBJ2-2; 7 bases fit TRBD1. Per germline, CDR1 MGHDK and CDR2 SYGVNS. V lost 4 bases and J lost 6; bases outside the gene matches: 5. The CDR3 extends over 14 amino acids.

The chain uses TRBV24-1 and TRBJ2-7; D possibly corresponds to TRBD1 (6 bases). Trimming removed 7 bases from V and 3 bases from J, with 15 bases in between. The CDR3 covers 14 residues. Germline CDR1 is KGHDR and CDR2 is SFDVKD. CDR3 amino acids: CATRGTPKFYEQYF. In DNA, the CDR3 is TGTGCCACCAGAGGGACACCGAAATTCTACGAGCAGTACTTC.

The J gene is TRBJ2-1, the V gene TRBV11-3, with TRBD2 matching 11 bases. CDR1 and CDR2 (germline): SGHNT, YENEEA. This CDR3 is 17 amino acids long. Trimming cost V 0 bases and J 7 bases; bases outside gene matches: 8. The chain's CDR3 is CASSLDPLAGVGNEQFF. The CDR3 DNA reads TGTGCCAGCAGCTTAGATCCACTAGCGGGAGTTGGGAATGAGCAGTTCTTC.